The T cell receptor beta chain described here comes from a study of blood T cell repertoires in COVID-19. Study-wide background: T cells, B-cell-depleted T cells, or PBMCs provided the cDNA or gDNA that served as material.

This CDR3 comprises 11 residues. CDR1 SGHDT and CDR2 YYEEEE come from the germline V gene. The germline V and J ends were trimmed by 3 bases and 14 bases, with 13 bases remaining between them. The authors' processing: Amplified reference gene primers provided the basis for estimating nucleated cell counts. Sequencing used immunoSEQ multiplex PCR; TCRdb keeps in-frame clones, though not all of them. The V and J calls and clone size were taken over from that table, and D and trimming were inferred from the DNA. The table lists 150,000 to 200,000 clones, over 85% of them singletons. Sequencing was carried out using peripheral blood. The J gene is TRBJ2-3, the V gene TRBV5-6; D remains ambiguous. The receptor's source is a man aged 55 to 70 with active or convalescent COVID-19. The CDR3 here is CASSSLLGLYF. Here the CDR3 DNA reads TGTGCCAGCAGCTCACTCTTGGGCCTGTATTTT.